This TCR beta chain was sequenced in a study of human T cells and chemical hapten exposure. This clonotype was found a few times. Indicated time point: pre-sensitization, week 0. Treatment meaning: therapeutic diphenylcyclopropenone sensitization with weekly scalp DPC. The study drew its donors from alopecia patients who were 18 to 70 years old and suitable for DPC. The CDR3 contains 14 residues. V was shortened by 5 bases and J by 2 bases, with 11 bases between the two germline ends. Germline V gene data show CDR1 as MNHEY and CDR2 as SMNVEV (reference sequence). Each CDR3 protein gets one entry after TCRdb re-called the RACE reads with MiXCR. The data show some 38,000 distinct CDR3 sequences, 7.6% seen once.

This chain connects TRBV27 to TRBJ2-3, with D unclear. This clonotype originated in a woman in her forties or fifties with alopecia areata. Some clones in this sample may be carry-over from other donors' samples. This specimen consisted of whole blood, obtained in connection with sensitization to the hapten diphenylcyclopropenone (DPC). CDR3: CASSLTRYTDTQYF. The CDR3 DNA is TGTGCCAGCAGTCTTACCCGATACACAGATACGCAGTATTTT.